The 18 T cell receptor beta chains below were found in one sample sequenced in a study of glioma-infiltrating T cells after dendritic cell vaccination. The time point was: after dendritic cell vaccination, including at tumor progression/relapse. The repertoire was sequenced with immunoSEQ multiplex PCR; TCRdb's copy has only in-frame clones and lacks some. The sample consists of more than 55,000 clones, under 90% of them appearing once. The starting material was blood, obtained after dendritic cell vaccination. Receptor source: a human donor with glioblastoma.

The V gene is TRBV6-6, the J gene TRBJ1-1, with 9 bases lining up with TRBD1. V gave up 5 bases and J gave up 10 bases; unmatched junction bases: 8. CDR1 and CDR2 from the germline V gene are MNHNY and SVGAGI (reference sequence). The CDR3 totals 13 residues. The CDR3 DNA follows: TGTGCCAGCAGTACAATACAGGGGGCGCGAGCTTTCTTT. Its protein product is CASSTIQGARAFF.

The V and J genes are TRBV29-1 and TRBJ1-1; a weak D match, TRBD1 (5 bases). V dropped 4 bases and J dropped 0 bases, with 9 bases sitting between them. The CDR3 consists of 13 residues. The germline gives CDR1 SQVTM, CDR2 ANQGSEA. The CDR3 sequence: CSVGQTMNTEAFF. CDR3 coding DNA: TGCAGCGTTGGACAGACCATGAACACTGAAGCTTTCTTT.

The rearrangement links TRBV13 to TRBJ1-2; 10 nucleotides agree with TRBD1. The V segment lost 4 bases and the J segment 4 bases; nucleotides outside the gene matches: 6. The CDR3 has 15 residues. Germline V gene sequence: CDR1 PRHDT, CDR2 FYEKMQ (reference sequence). The chain's CDR3 is CASSSSDRGSYGYTF. The CDR3 nucleotides are TGTGCCAGCAGCTCTTCGGACAGGGGGTCCTATGGCTACACCTTC.

The chain uses TRBV7-3 and TRBJ1-5; 7 bases are shared with TRBD1. Trimming removed 3 bases from V and 7 bases from J; junction bases left unmatched: 9. Germline V lookup: CDR1 SGHTA, CDR2 FQGTGA. CDR3 length: 15 amino acids. In DNA, the CDR3 is TGTGCCAGCAGCTTCGACGACAGGGAAGAACAGCCCCAGCATTTT. As protein: CASSFDDREEQPQHF.

This chain links TRBV7-2 with TRBJ2-2; TRBD2 aligns across 9 bases. Germline V CDR1 and CDR2: SGHTA, FQGNSA. The CDR3 extends over 19 amino acids. Unmatched junction bases numbered 17, after V lost 5 bases and J lost 4 bases. CDR3 sequence reads: CASSQRRLASGAGTGELFF. The CDR3 DNA follows: TGTGCCAGCAGCCAGCGGCGCTTGGCTAGCGGGGCGGGCACCGGGGAGCTGTTTTTT.

This clone was seen a single time. The chain links TRBV15 to TRBJ1-5; D unclear. V was shortened by 0 bases and J by 7 bases, with 10 bases between the two germline ends. CDR3 length: 14 residues. CDR1 is LNHNV, CDR2 YYDKDF, per germline (reference sequence). The CDR3 bases are TGTGCCACCAGCAGAGATAGACTTGGGCAGCCCCAGCATTTT. It translates to CATSRDRLGQPQHF.

This chain connects TRBV4-3 to TRBJ2-1; D not resolved. The CDR3 is made up of 15 amino acids. V lost 1 base, J lost 0 bases, and 7 bases lay in between. CDR1 is LGHNA and CDR2 is YSLEER in the germline V gene. CDR3 sequence reads: CASSQVYSSYNEQFF. The CDR3, as DNA: TGCGCCAGCAGCCAAGTTTATAGCTCCTACAATGAGCAGTTCTTC.

V is TRBV7-8 and J is TRBJ2-1, with D unclear. V gave up 2 bases and J gave up 8 bases, with 7 bases separating them. Germline values: CDR1 SGHVS, CDR2 FQNEAQ. The CDR3 consists of 12 residues. The DNA for the CDR3 is TGTGCCAGCAGCTTACCCCGGGATGAGCAGTTCTTC. It codes for CASSLPRDEQFF.

This clone has more than one count but fewer than ten. The chain carries TRBV6-5 and TRBJ1-2; 8 bases align to TRBD1. This CDR3 contains 15 residues. Germline loops: CDR1 MNHEY, CDR2 SVGAGI. With V trimmed by 6 bases and J by 6 bases, 12 bases remained unmatched. The CDR3 DNA sequence: TGTGCCAGCAGGGACGATAACAGGGGGTCGGATGGCTACACCTTC. Translated: CASRDDNRGSDGYTF.

CDR3 residues: CASSLFSDARNTDTQYF. The CDR3, as DNA: TGTGCCAGCAGCTTGTTTTCAGATGCTAGAAACACAGATACGCAGTATTTT. The chain is built from TRBV13 and TRBJ2-3; D gene ambiguous. Germline lookup yields CDR1 PRHDT and CDR2 FYEKMQ (reference sequence). CDR3 size: 17 residues. V lost 3 bases to trimming and J lost 2 bases, with 18 bases between them.

This sequence joins TRBV9 and TRBJ1-2; D is perhaps TRBD1 (5 bases). From germline, CDR1 is SGDLS and CDR2 YYNGEE. The CDR3 covers 14 residues. The V end was cut by 0 bases, the J end by 4 bases, with 10 bases between. The CDR3 region has the DNA TGTGCCAGCAGCGTAGACCAGGGTCCCTATGGCTACACCTTC. Translation: CASSVDQGPYGYTF.

The CDR3 bases are TGTGCCAGCAGCCATCCTACACAGTATAATTCACCCCTCCACTTT. This gives the protein CASSHPTQYNSPLHF. The chain has TRBV4-2 and TRBJ1-6; D gene uncertain. The length of the CDR3 is 15 residues. The V gene's germline CDR1 is LGHNA and CDR2 YNFKEQ. Trimming pared 3 bases from V and 4 bases from J, leaving 10 bases between.

Only one count was recorded for this clone. The chain links TRBV7-3 to TRBJ1-6, with 7 bases that match TRBD1. The V and J ends lost 1 base and 10 bases, in that order; junction bases with no gene match: 1. Germline CDR1 is SGHTA and CDR2 is FQGTGA. The CDR3 has 13 residues. CDR3 coding DNA: TGTGCCAGCAGCTTAAACAGGGGATCACCCCTCCACTTT. Translation: CASSLNRGSPLHF.

The J gene is TRBJ1-5, the V gene TRBV28, with 7 bases fitting TRBD1. Germline loops: CDR1 MDHEN, CDR2 SYDVKM. The CDR3 is made up of 16 amino acids. The junction had 10 bases not matched to a gene; V was cut back by 8 bases and J by 0 bases. Written as DNA, the CDR3 is TGTGCCAGCGGCCCCTTGGGACAGATTAGCAATCAGCCCCAGCATTTT. This encodes CASGPLGQISNQPQHF. Combining the CDR3 with reference TRBV28 and TRBJ1-5 gives the whole variable domain DVKVTQSSRYLVKRTGEKVFLECVQDMDHENMFWYRQDPGLGLRLIYFSYDVKMKEKGDIPEGYSVSREKKERFSLILESASTNQTSMYLCASGPLGQISNQPQHFGDGTRLSIL.

The CDR3 bases are TGTGCCATCAGTAGAGCTATAACAGGGGAGGAGACCCAGTACTTC. Its translation: CAISRAITGEETQYF. This sequence joins TRBV10-3 and TRBJ2-5, with 7 bases lining up with TRBD1. Trimming removed 5 bases from V and 5 bases from J; junction bases left unmatched: 11. CDR1 and CDR2 (germline): ENHRY, SYGVKD. The CDR3 loop spans 15 amino acids.

V usage is TRBV7-6 and J usage is TRBJ2-5; 9 bases agree with TRBD2. The V gene end was trimmed by 5 bases and the J gene end by 5 bases; junction bases not matched to a gene: 9. Germline CDR1 and CDR2: SGHVS and FNYEAQ. The CDR3 length is 15 residues. This CDR3 reads CASSESSGVIETQYF. The CDR3 region has the DNA TGTGCCAGCAGCGAGTCTAGCGGGGTGATTGAGACCCAGTACTTC.

The count of this clone is one. The J gene is TRBJ2-3, the V gene TRBV7-2; D is possibly TRBD1 (6 bases). CDR1 and CDR2 from the germline V gene are SGHTA and FQGNSA. V lost 5 bases and J 2 bases, leaving 17 bases between the germline ends. The CDR3 is made up of 16 amino acids. CDR3 nucleotides: TGTGCCAGCAGCCCCATCGCGACAGGCTCCACAGATACGCAGTATTTT. Amino acids: CASSPIATGSTDTQYF.

The chain joins TRBV7-9 to TRBJ1-4; D is uncertain. The V and J ends lost 5 bases and 0 bases respectively, with 7 bases between them. The germline V gene encodes CDR1 SEHNR and CDR2 FQNEAQ (reference sequence). The CDR3 spans 14 residues. CDR3 residues: CASSQDATNEKLFF. DNA of the CDR3: TGTGCCAGCAGCCAGGATGCAACTAATGAAAAACTGTTTTTT.